Listed here is a single T cell receptor (beta chain). These data originate in a study of T cell changes during pregnancy in multiple sclerosis. Assay used: immunoSEQ multiplex PCR; TCRdb lists only in-frame clones, some missing. The top ten clones hold less than 5% of a sample with roughly 32,000 clones, roughly nine tenths of them seen once. Trimming removed 0 bases at V and 3 bases at J, with 12 bases between. This CDR3 contains 15 residues. Germline-derived CDR1 and CDR2 are MNHEY and SMNVEV (reference sequence). This chain uses TRBV27 with TRBJ2-7; tentatively, D is TRBD2 (6 bases). This clonotype was obtained from a female donor in good health, enrolled as a control in a pregnancy study. The material was CD8+ T cells from peripheral blood mononuclear cells, obtained in the second trimester of pregnancy. This CDR3 is CASSLSGGFLYEQYF. The CDR3 coding sequence is TGTGCCAGCAGTTTATCGGGGGGTTTCCTCTACGAGCAGTACTTC.